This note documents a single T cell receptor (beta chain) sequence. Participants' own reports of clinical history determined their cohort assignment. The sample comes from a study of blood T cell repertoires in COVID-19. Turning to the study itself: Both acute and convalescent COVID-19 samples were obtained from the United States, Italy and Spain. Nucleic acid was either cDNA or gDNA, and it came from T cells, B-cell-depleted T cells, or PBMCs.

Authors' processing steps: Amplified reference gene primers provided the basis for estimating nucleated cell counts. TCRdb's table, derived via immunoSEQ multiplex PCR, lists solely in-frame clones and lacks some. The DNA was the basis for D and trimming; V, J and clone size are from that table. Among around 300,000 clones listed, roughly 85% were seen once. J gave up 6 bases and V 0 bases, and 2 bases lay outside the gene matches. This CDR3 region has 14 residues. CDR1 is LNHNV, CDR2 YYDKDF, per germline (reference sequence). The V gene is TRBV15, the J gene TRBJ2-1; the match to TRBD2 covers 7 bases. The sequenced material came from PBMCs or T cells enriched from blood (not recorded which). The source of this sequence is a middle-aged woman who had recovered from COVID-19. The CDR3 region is CATSRDPSGNEQFF. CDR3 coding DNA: TGTGCCACCAGCAGAGATCCTAGCGGCAATGAGCAGTTCTTC.